A selection of T cell receptor beta chains follows, all from one sample in a study of T cell responses to AZD1222 COVID-19 vaccine. The protocol was immunoSEQ multiplex PCR, while the TCRdb copy is restricted to in-frame clones and leaves out a portion. The data hold 150,000 to 200,000 clones, with about 90% observed a single time. The material was peripheral blood, obtained 28 days after the second AZD1222 dose. The receptors originated from an adult who received the AZD1222 COVID-19 vaccine. CDR3s include the opening cysteine and the closing phenylalanine or tryptophan.

V gene	CDR3 length	J gene	CDR3 protein
TRBV18	13	TRBJ2-1	CASSPQGYNEQFF
TRBV2	15	TRBJ1-1	CASSEGSGWGTEAFF
TRBV5-5	14	TRBJ1-2	CASSLWEGTYGYTF
TRBV18	16	TRBJ1-4	CASSPITGGTNEKLFF
TRBV5-1	15	TRBJ2-3	CASSLYDSGTDTQYF
TRBV3-1/TRBV3-2	14	TRBJ1-1	CASSHGRGPTEAFF
TRBV5-6	15	TRBJ2-1	CASSLGGVSYNEQFF
TRBV9	16	TRBJ2-2	CASSVEDTSNTGELFF
TRBV6-5	15	TRBJ1-2	CASSPTTGTYYGYTF
TRBV3-1/TRBV3-2	13	TRBJ1-1	CASSGAHNTEAFF
TRBV5-4	15	TRBJ1-1	CASSLGIGQGALNFF
TRBV15	16	TRBJ2-7	CATSEIRWVEPYEQYF
TRBV7-9	18	TRBJ1-2	CASSLGGQAPRSSYGYTF
TRBV2	13	TRBJ1-1	CASTQTGGAEAFF
TRBV2	17	TRBJ1-2	CASSEEGQGGLYYGYTF
TRBV3-1/TRBV3-2	15	TRBJ1-3	CASSRSGTSGNTIYF
TRBV7-9	13	TRBJ1-6	CASSLWRGSPLHF
TRBV3-1/TRBV3-2	17	TRBJ2-7	CASSQGGLSDSPYEQYF
TRBV27	14	TRBJ1-4	CASSLQGLGEKLFF
TRBV7-8	14	TRBJ2-2	CASSLLGDTGELFF
TRBV9	13	TRBJ1-1	CASSERKNTEAFF
TRBV7-9	15	TRBJ2-3	CASSLVAGRVNTQYF
TRBV6-6	16	TRBJ1-4	CASNPQGRTTNEKLFF
TRBV19	13	TRBJ2-7	CASSIVAGGEQYF
TRBV27	17	TRBJ2-2	CATGRQQGPGGTGELFF
TRBV3-1/TRBV3-2	13	TRBJ1-2	CASSQGNVAGYTF